These 26 T cell receptor beta chains share one sample of origin, sequenced in a study of PD-L1 blockade in urothelial cancer. Time point indicated: pretreatment peripheral blood. The repertoire was sequenced with immunoSEQ multiplex PCR; TCRdb's copy has only in-frame clones and lacks some. The sample contains tens of thousands of clones, 70% to 90% of which appear only once. Here the sequenced sample was PBMCs, taken around atezolizumab (anti-PD-L1) treatment. Receptor source: a woman between 55 and 75 years old with urothelial cancer.

This chain uses TRBV7-6 with TRBJ2-1; 10 bases are shared with TRBD2. Trimming at V came to 1 base and at J to 5 bases, leaving 5 bases not matched to a gene. Germline V gives CDR1 SGHVS, CDR2 FNYEAQ. CDR3 length equals 16 residues. As DNA, the CDR3 is TGTGCCAGCAGCTTAGTACTAGCGGGACTAAACAATGAGCAGTTCTTC. Encoded protein: CASSLVLAGLNNEQFF.

Only one count was recorded for this clone. The V call is TRBV7-9, the J call TRBJ2-1; 8 nucleotides agree with TRBD1. The V gene end was trimmed by 3 bases and the J gene end by 7 bases; junction bases not matched to a gene: 2. The germline V gene encodes CDR1 SEHNR and CDR2 FQNEAQ (reference sequence). The CDR3 has 13 residues. This CDR3 reads CASSFQGANEQFF. The CDR3 coding sequence is TGTGCCAGCAGCTTCCAGGGGGCAAATGAGCAGTTCTTC.

The rearrangement uses TRBV7-2 and TRBJ2-6, with a weak D call TRBD2 (7 bases). Germline V CDR1 and CDR2: SGHTA, FQGNSA. The V end lost 11 bases, the J end lost 0 bases, and 11 bases lay between the germline ends. The CDR3 runs 14 residues. The CDR3 loop is CALGGASGANVLTF. The CDR3 DNA reads TGTGCCCTAGGGGGGGCCTCTGGGGCCAACGTCCTGACTTTC.

V gene TRBV7-2 combines with J gene TRBJ2-7, with 11 bases identical to TRBD2. The CDR3 loop spans 16 amino acids. Germline V CDR1 and CDR2: SGHTA, FQGNSA. V lost 5 bases and J lost 3; bases outside the gene matches: 9. The CDR3 loop reads CASSLGTSGQLYEQYF. CDR3 nucleotide sequence: TGTGCCAGCAGCCTTGGGACTAGCGGTCAACTCTACGAGCAGTACTTC.

The V gene is TRBV5-1, the J gene TRBJ2-1; TRBD2 might be the D (7 bases). The length of the CDR3 is 16 residues. Germline V gene data show CDR1 as SGHRS and CDR2 as YFSETQ. Trimming took off 0 bases at V and 1 base at J, with 11 bases between the two ends. The CDR3 nucleotides read TGCGCCAGCAGCTTGGCGGGGGGCCGATCCTACAATGAGCAGTTCTTC. As protein: CASSLAGGRSYNEQFF.

This clone was picked up one time. The CDR3 loop reads CASSRVQGAMAGEQYF. For the CDR3, the DNA is TGCGCCAGCAGCCGGGTTCAGGGGGCAATGGCAGGTGAGCAGTACTTC. V gene TRBV4-3 combines with J gene TRBJ2-7; 8 bases fit TRBD1. Germline V lookup: CDR1 LGHNA, CDR2 YSLEER. Trimming took 4 bases from V and 7 from J; bases not matched to a gene: 15. This CDR3 has 16 residues.

V gene TRBV18 combines with J gene TRBJ2-7; 8 nucleotides match TRBD1. From germline, CDR1 is KGHSH and CDR2 LQKENI. V shed 5 bases and J 1 base; nucleotides not matched to a gene: 7. The CDR3 has 15 residues. Written as DNA, the CDR3 is TGTGCCAGCTCAAATAAGGGGACAGGATCCTACGAGCAGTACTTC. Translated: CASSNKGTGSYEQYF.

The V and J genes are TRBV5-1 and TRBJ1-2, with D perhaps matching TRBD1 (6 bases). The V gene's germline CDR1 is SGHRS and CDR2 YFSETQ. Trimming left V 3 bases short and J 2 bases short, with 14 bases between. The CDR3 consists of 15 residues. This CDR3 is CASSSSQGMNYGYTF. Here the CDR3 DNA reads TGCGCCAGCAGCTCCTCACAGGGTATGAACTATGGCTACACCTTC.

This chain uses TRBV5-1 with TRBJ2-7; D is possibly TRBD1 (6 bases). The CDR3 extends over 15 amino acids. In germline, CDR1 is SGHRS, CDR2 YFSETQ. V lost 1 base, J lost 0 bases, and 11 bases lay in between. The CDR3 DNA reads TGCGCCAGCAGCTTGACCGGGACACTCTCCTACGAGCAGTACTTC. Protein product: CASSLTGTLSYEQYF.

The J gene is TRBJ1-5, the V gene TRBV5-4; TRBD1 might be the D (5 bases). The V and J ends lost 4 bases and 7 bases respectively, with 12 bases between them. Looked up from germline, CDR1 is SGHNT and CDR2 is YYREEE (reference sequence). This CDR3 is 13 amino acids long. The CDR3 loop is CASSRAGQQPQHF. Here the CDR3 DNA reads TGTGCCAGCAGCCGCGCGGGGCAGCAGCCCCAGCATTTT.

The rearrangement links TRBV19 to TRBJ2-3; 7 bases line up with TRBD2. The CDR3 spans 14 residues. The germline V gene encodes CDR1 LNHDA and CDR2 SQIVND (reference sequence). With V trimmed by 7 bases and J by 3 bases, 7 bases remained unmatched. CDR3 region: CASTQGGPTDTQYF. As DNA, the CDR3 is TGTGCCAGTACCCAGGGAGGGCCTACAGATACGCAGTATTTT.

The V gene is TRBV27, the J gene TRBJ1-5; a possible D gene is TRBD1 (6 bases). CDR1 MNHEY and CDR2 SMNVEV come from the germline V gene (reference sequence). There are 15 residues in the CDR3. The V gene lost 3 bases and the J gene lost 9 bases, with 18 bases spanning the gap. In nucleotides, the CDR3 is TGTGCCAGCAGTTTCGCAGGGGACATCCGACGGCCCCAGCATTTT. Amino acid sequence: CASSFAGDIRRPQHF.

V is TRBV6-5 and J is TRBJ2-5, with 8 bases fitting TRBD1. The ends lost 6 bases at V and 5 bases at J; junction bases unmatched: 2. CDR3 length: 12 residues. Per the germline V gene, CDR1 is MNHEY and CDR2 is SVGAGI. The CDR3 DNA sequence: TGTGCCAGCAGCCGGGACAGGGAGACCCAGTACTTC. Translated: CASSRDRETQYF.

The chain uses TRBV27 and TRBJ2-5; the match to TRBD2 covers 9 bases. The CDR3 consists of 16 residues. CDR1 is MNHEY and CDR2 is SMNVEV in the germline V gene (reference sequence). The junction had 10 bases not matched to a gene; V was cut back by 5 bases and J by 3 bases. DNA for the CDR3: TGTGCCAGCAGTCCACTATTGGGACTAGCCGAAGAGACCCAGTACTTC. It is translated as CASSPLLGLAEETQYF.

The J gene is TRBJ2-7, the V gene TRBV7-8; 7 positions agree with TRBD2. Trimming removed 1 base from V and 3 bases from J; junction bases left unmatched: 6. The CDR3 loop spans 15 amino acids. Germline V lookup: CDR1 SGHVS, CDR2 FQNEAQ. CDR3 sequence reads: CASSLGAGLSYEQYF. CDR3 DNA: TGTGCCAGCAGCTTAGGAGCGGGACTGAGCTACGAGCAGTACTTC.

The rearrangement joins TRBV13 to TRBJ2-3; 7 bases align to TRBD2. The CDR3 is 14 residues long. The germline CDR1 and CDR2 sequences are PRHDT and FYEKMQ (reference sequence). Trimming at V came to 1 base and at J to 5 bases, leaving 3 bases not matched to a gene. The CDR3 DNA follows: TGTGCCAGCAGCTTAGCGGGGGGAGTAGATACGCAGTATTTT. Translation: CASSLAGGVDTQYF.

The chain employs TRBV27 and TRBJ2-1; the D gene is possibly TRBD2 (5 bases). CDR3 length: 13 residues. The germline V gene encodes CDR1 MNHEY and CDR2 SMNVEV (reference sequence). Between the trimmed V and J ends, which lost 6 bases and 8 bases, there was a span of 14 bases. The CDR3 DNA reads TGTGCCAGCAGCGGGGTCCCTCCCCATGAGCAGTTCTTC. Protein: CASSGVPPHEQFF.

V is TRBV13 and J is TRBJ2-1; 10 nucleotides agree with TRBD2. V shed 0 bases, J shed 6 bases, and the junction held 2 bases outside the gene matches. Germline V gene sequence: CDR1 PRHDT, CDR2 FYEKMQ (reference sequence). CDR3 length: 15 residues. CDR3 coding DNA: TGTGCCAGCAGCTTAGGCAGCGGGGGGGCCAATGAGCAGTTCTTC. This gives the protein CASSLGSGGANEQFF.

The gene calls are TRBV5-1 and TRBJ1-5, with a weak D call TRBD1 (5 bases). CDR1 is SGHRS and CDR2 is YFSETQ in the germline V gene. Trimming removed 3 bases at V and 3 bases at J, with 7 bases between. The CDR3 is 13 amino acids. CDR3 DNA: TGCGCCAGCAGCTGGGGACTCAATCAGCCCCAGCATTTT. Protein: CASSWGLNQPQHF.

The chain recombines TRBV5-4 with TRBJ1-2, with D tentatively TRBD1 (6 bases). Trimming cost V 1 base and J 2 bases, with 6 bases left between them. The CDR3 has 13 amino acids. Germline CDR1 reads SGHNT; CDR2 reads YYREEE (reference sequence). The CDR3 loop reads CASSLQGNYGYTF. The CDR3 region has the DNA TGTGCCAGCAGCTTGCAGGGGAACTATGGCTACACCTTC.

This chain's CDR3 is CASSGRGILREKLFF. Written as DNA, the CDR3 is TGTGCCAGCAGTGGTAGGGGCATTCTCAGAGAAAAACTGTTTTTT. This chain links TRBV25-1 with TRBJ1-4; tentative D call: TRBD1 (5 bases). The CDR3 loop spans 15 amino acids. Trimming removed 4 bases at V and 8 bases at J, with 17 bases between. The V gene's germline CDR1 is MGHDK and CDR2 SYGVNS.

V gene TRBV13 combines with J gene TRBJ1-2, with 10 nucleotides matching TRBD1. V lost 5 bases and J lost 7; bases outside the gene matches: 10. CDR3 size: 15 residues. Germline lookup yields CDR1 PRHDT and CDR2 FYEKMQ (reference sequence). The CDR3 DNA sequence: TGTGCCAGCAGCCGTCCCGGGACAGGGGACGGTGGCTACACCTTC. Translating it yields CASSRPGTGDGGYTF.

The CDR3 DNA follows: TGTGCCAGCAGTGACCCCGACATTACTGAAGCTTTCTTT. Translated, it gives CASSDPDITEAFF. The gene calls are TRBV25-1 and TRBJ1-1, with D uncertain. V lost 3 bases and J 5 bases, leaving 10 bases between the germline ends. The CDR3 is 13 residues long. Per the germline V gene, CDR1 is MGHDK and CDR2 is SYGVNS.

The rearrangement uses TRBV28 and TRBJ1-5; a weak D match, TRBD1 (5 bases). Trimming took 3 bases from V and 3 from J, leaving 12 bases between them. CDR3 length: 15 residues. Germline V gene sequence: CDR1 MDHEN, CDR2 SYDVKM. The chain's CDR3 is CASSFSGIFNQPQHF. CDR3 nucleotides: TGTGCCAGCAGTTTCTCAGGGATTTTCAATCAGCCCCAGCATTTT.

This chain links TRBV28 with TRBJ2-7; TRBD1 might be the D (6 bases). Trimming took 1 base from V and 1 from J, leaving 11 bases between them. The length of the CDR3 is 15 residues. Germline CDR1 reads MDHEN; CDR2 reads SYDVKM. CDR3 sequence (DNA): TGTGCCAGCAGTTTATTGCAGGGGTTGTCCTACGAGCAGTACTTC. It yields the protein CASSLLQGLSYEQYF.

The chain uses TRBV15 and TRBJ2-1; 9 nucleotides align to TRBD1. This CDR3 contains 17 residues. J lost 7 bases, V lost 3 bases, and 13 bases had no gene match. Germline loops: CDR1 LNHNV, CDR2 YYDKDF (reference sequence). CDR3 nucleotides: TGTGCCACCAGCAGGACCCGGGGACAGGGAACTAAGAATGAGCAGTTCTTC. Translating gives CATSRTRGQGTKNEQFF.